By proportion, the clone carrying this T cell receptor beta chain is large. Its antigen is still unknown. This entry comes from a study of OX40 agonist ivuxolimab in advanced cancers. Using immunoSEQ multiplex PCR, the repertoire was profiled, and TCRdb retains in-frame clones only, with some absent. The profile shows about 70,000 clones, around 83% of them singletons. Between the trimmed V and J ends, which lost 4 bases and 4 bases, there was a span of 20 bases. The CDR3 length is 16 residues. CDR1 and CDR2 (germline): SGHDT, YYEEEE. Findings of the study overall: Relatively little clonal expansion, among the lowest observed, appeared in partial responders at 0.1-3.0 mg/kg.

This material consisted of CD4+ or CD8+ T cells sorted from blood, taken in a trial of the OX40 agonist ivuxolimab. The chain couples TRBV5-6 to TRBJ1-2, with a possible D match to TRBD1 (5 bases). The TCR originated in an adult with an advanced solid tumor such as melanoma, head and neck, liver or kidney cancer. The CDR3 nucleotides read TGTGCCAGCAGCGCGGGGGAAAGCACAGGCGGCTATGGCTACACCTTC. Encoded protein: CASSAGESTGGYGYTF.